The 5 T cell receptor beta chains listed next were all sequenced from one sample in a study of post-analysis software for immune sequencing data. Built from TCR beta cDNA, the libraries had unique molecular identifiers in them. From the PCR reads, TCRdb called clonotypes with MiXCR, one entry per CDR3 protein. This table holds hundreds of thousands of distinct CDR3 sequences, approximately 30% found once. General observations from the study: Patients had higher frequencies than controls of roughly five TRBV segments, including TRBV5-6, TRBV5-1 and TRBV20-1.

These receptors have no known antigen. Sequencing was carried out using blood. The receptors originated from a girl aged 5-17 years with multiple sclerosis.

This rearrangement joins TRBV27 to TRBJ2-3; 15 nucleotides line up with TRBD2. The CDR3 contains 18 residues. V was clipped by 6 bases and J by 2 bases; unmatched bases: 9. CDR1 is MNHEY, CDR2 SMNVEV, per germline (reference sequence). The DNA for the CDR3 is TGTGCCAGCAGACTAATAGGACTAGCGGGGGGGGTCACAGATACGCAGTATTTT. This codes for CASRLIGLAGGVTDTQYF.

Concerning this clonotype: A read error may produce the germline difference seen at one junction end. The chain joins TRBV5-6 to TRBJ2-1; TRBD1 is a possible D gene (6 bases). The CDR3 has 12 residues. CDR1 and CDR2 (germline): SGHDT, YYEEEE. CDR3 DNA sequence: TGTGCCTGCAGCTTGGGGGCCTATGAGCAGTTCTTC. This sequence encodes CACSLGAYEQFF.

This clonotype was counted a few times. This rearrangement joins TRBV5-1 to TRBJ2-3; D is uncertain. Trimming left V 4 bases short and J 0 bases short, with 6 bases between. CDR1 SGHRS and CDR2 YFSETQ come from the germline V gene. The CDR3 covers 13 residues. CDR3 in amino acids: CASSERSTDTQYF. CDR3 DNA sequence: TGCGCCAGCAGCGAACGTAGCACAGATACGCAGTATTTT. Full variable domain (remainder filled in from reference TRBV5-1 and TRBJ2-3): KAGVTQTPRYLIKTRGQQVTLSCSPISGHRSVSWYQQTPGQGLQFLFEYFSETQRNKGNFPGRFSGRQFSNSRSEMNVSTLELGDSALYLCASSERSTDTQYFGPGTRLTVL.

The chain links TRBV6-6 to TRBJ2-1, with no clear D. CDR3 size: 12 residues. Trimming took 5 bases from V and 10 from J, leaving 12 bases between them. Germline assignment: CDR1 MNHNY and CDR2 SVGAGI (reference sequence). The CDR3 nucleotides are TGTGCCAGCAGTACTATTTGGTACGAGCAGTTCTTC. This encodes CASSTIWYEQFF.

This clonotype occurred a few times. The CDR3 here is CASSPRTGTPETQYF. For the CDR3, the DNA is TGTGCCAGCAGCCCTCGGACAGGGACACCAGAGACCCAGTACTTC. V gene TRBV11-2 combines with J gene TRBJ2-5; 8 nucleotides agree with TRBD1. V gave up 5 bases and J gave up 4 bases; unmatched junction bases: 9. From germline, CDR1 is SGHAT and CDR2 FQNNGV. The CDR3 is 15 amino acids.